The 21 T cell receptor beta chains listed next were all sequenced from one sample in a study of OX40 agonist ivuxolimab in advanced cancers. The table came from immunoSEQ multiplex PCR; TCRdb's copy has only in-frame clones and leaves some out. The sample lists tens of thousands of clones; 80% were seen once. This specimen was CD4+ or CD8+ T cells sorted from blood, taken in a trial of the OX40 agonist ivuxolimab. The receptor source for this set is an adult with an advanced solid tumor such as melanoma, head and neck, liver or kidney cancer.

This chain links TRBV28 with TRBJ1-1; D is possibly TRBD1 (5 bases). The CDR3 covers 13 residues. Trimming took 10 bases from V and 1 from J, leaving 13 bases between them. The germline CDR1 and CDR2 sequences are MDHEN and SYDVKM. CDR3 sequence reads: CANSRGRNTEAFF. The CDR3 nucleotides read TGTGCCAACTCGAGGGGCAGGAACACTGAAGCTTTCTTT.

The chain is built from TRBV11-3 and TRBJ2-5; D gene ambiguous. The CDR3 length is 13 residues. V was clipped by 1 base and J by 5 bases, with 8 bases between them. Germline V gene data show CDR1 as SGHNT and CDR2 as YENEEA. CDR3: CASSLGPRETQYF. The CDR3 DNA is TGTGCCAGCAGCTTAGGCCCGAGGGAGACCCAGTACTTC.

The chain has TRBV11-1 and TRBJ1-2; D not certain. The CDR3 spans 18 residues. Per the germline V gene, CDR1 is SGHAT and CDR2 is FQDESV (reference sequence). V lost 0 bases and J lost 1, with 18 bases in between. CDR3 DNA sequence: TGTGCCAGCAGCTTAGCGAACGGTGGCGGTGAAGGTAACTATGGCTACACCTTC. It is translated as CASSLANGGGEGNYGYTF.

This clone was counted once. The chain couples TRBV19 to TRBJ1-5, with 7 bases matching TRBD1. V was pared by 5 bases and J by 0 bases, with 4 bases of the junction left unmatched. CDR1 and CDR2 from the germline V gene are LNHDA and SQIVND (reference sequence). This CDR3 has 15 amino acids. The CDR3 sequence is CASSSGGNSNQPQHF. Here the CDR3 DNA reads TGTGCCAGTAGTTCAGGGGGGAATAGCAATCAGCCCCAGCATTTT.

J is TRBJ1-2 and V is TRBV5-1; the match to TRBD1 covers 11 bases. Germline V gives CDR1 SGHRS, CDR2 YFSETQ. The CDR3 length is 15 residues. With V trimmed by 3 bases and J by 4 bases, 5 bases remained unmatched. CDR3 in amino acids: CASSSGQGAGYGYTF. CDR3 DNA: TGCGCCAGCAGCTCCGGACAGGGGGCGGGCTATGGCTACACCTTC.

This chain uses TRBV9 with TRBJ2-7, with 7 bases identical to TRBD1. V lost 1 base and J lost 3; bases outside the gene matches: 1. Germline values: CDR1 SGDLS, CDR2 YYNGEE. The CDR3 spans 13 residues. In DNA form, the CDR3 reads TGTGCCAGCAGCGTATCAGGGGGCTACGAGCAGTACTTC. Its protein is CASSVSGGYEQYF.

This clone is a singleton in its sample. A much larger clone sits a single nucleotide away, making a read error possible. The CDR3, as DNA: TGTGCCAGCAGCTCTAGGGGGGCGGGCACCGGGGAGCTGTTTTTT. This gives the protein CASSSRGAGTGELFF. The genes are TRBV7-2 and TRBJ2-2, with D possibly called TRBD1 or TRBD2 (6 bases each). The CDR3 runs 15 residues. The germline V gene has CDR1 SGHTA and CDR2 FQGNSA. V was shortened by 4 bases and J by 4 bases, with 13 bases between the two germline ends.

V gene TRBV6-1 combines with J gene TRBJ1-2; D is unclear. V lost 2 bases, J lost 1 base, and 8 bases lay in between. The CDR3 is made up of 14 amino acids. The germline CDR1 and CDR2 sequences are MNHNS and SASEGT. Here the CDR3 reads CASSEPGLNYGYTF. The CDR3 DNA reads TGTGCCAGCAGTGAACCCGGCCTTAACTATGGCTACACCTTC.

The V gene is TRBV2, the J gene TRBJ1-6; 8 positions agree with TRBD1. Trimming cost V 7 bases and J 4 bases; bases outside gene matches: 9. The CDR3 sequence is 16 residues long. Germline V lookup: CDR1 SNHLY, CDR2 FYNNEI. The chain's CDR3 is CASNRQGPFYNSPLHF. The CDR3 DNA reads as TGTGCCAGCAACAGACAGGGGCCTTTTTATAATTCACCCCTCCACTTT.

This clone was picked up one time. The chain couples TRBV28 to TRBJ2-1; the D gene is possibly TRBD1 (6 bases). V was shortened by 6 bases and J by 4 bases, with 13 bases between the two germline ends. The CDR3 spans 14 residues. Germline assignment: CDR1 MDHEN and CDR2 SYDVKM. The CDR3 is CASSQTGSYNEQFF. CDR3 DNA: TGTGCCAGCAGCCAGACAGGAAGTTACAATGAGCAGTTCTTC.

The V and J genes are TRBV27 and TRBJ2-5; no definite D call. The J call may be faulty, since TRBJ2-7 better matches the DNA end. The CDR3 has 14 residues. The germline gives CDR1 MNHEY, CDR2 SMNVEV (reference sequence). The CDR3 sequence is CASSLRSTTYEQYF. CDR3 DNA: TGTGCCAGCAGTTTAAGATCAACCACCTACGAGCAGTACTTC.

The chain links TRBV30 to TRBJ1-1, with TRBD1 identical over 7 bases. This CDR3 is 13 amino acids long. V gave up 8 bases and J gave up 5 bases; unmatched junction bases: 11. Germline V gene data show CDR1 as GTSNPN and CDR2 as SVGIG (reference sequence). CDR3 loop: CATRTGVGTEAFF. In nucleotides, the CDR3 is TGTGCCACCCGAACAGGGGTGGGGACTGAAGCTTTCTTT.

The chain joins TRBV28 to TRBJ2-4, with 7 bases lining up with TRBD1. Germline V CDR1 and CDR2: MDHEN, SYDVKM. The ends lost 6 bases at V and 0 bases at J; junction bases unmatched: 11. The CDR3 totals 17 residues. In DNA, the CDR3 is TGTGCCAGCAGGTCGCCACAGGGGTTACTAGCCAAAAACATTCAGTACTTC. It is translated as CASRSPQGLLAKNIQYF. The entire variable domain, with the rest obtained from reference TRBV28 and TRBJ2-4, is as follows: DVKVTQSSRYLVKRTGEKVFLECVQDMDHENMFWYRQDPGLGLRLIYFSYDVKMKEKGDIPEGYSVSREKKERFSLILESASTNQTSMYLCASRSPQGLLAKNIQYFGAGTRLSVL.

The chain uses TRBV6-5 and TRBJ2-5; D gene uncertain. The end of the DNA fits TRBJ2-7 better, so the J call may be wrong. This CDR3 spans 14 amino acids. Germline V gene lookup returns CDR1 MNHEY and CDR2 SVGAGI. CDR3: CASSSARISYEQYF. CDR3 coding DNA: TGTGCCAGCAGTTCGGCCAGGATTAGCTACGAGCAGTACTTC.

This chain links TRBV4-2 with TRBJ2-7; D possibly uses TRBD1 or TRBD2 (5 bases each). CDR3 length equals 17 residues. CDR1 and CDR2 from the germline V gene are LGHNA and YNFKEQ. V shed 0 bases and J shed 3 bases, with 18 bases lying between them. This CDR3 is CASSQDQFGTSSYEQYF. CDR3 DNA sequence: TGTGCCAGCAGCCAAGATCAATTTGGGACCTCCAGCTACGAGCAGTACTTC.

The chain is built from TRBV29-1 and TRBJ1-2, with D perhaps matching TRBD1 (6 bases). The CDR3 is 15 residues long. CDR1 SQVTM and CDR2 ANQGSEA come from the germline V gene. V lost 0 bases to trimming and J lost 4 bases, with 15 bases between them. In nucleotides, the CDR3 is TGCAGCGTTGAAGAGGGGGGCCGTCAAGGCTATGGCTACACCTTC. It yields the protein CSVEEGGRQGYGYTF.

The rearrangement uses TRBV19 and TRBJ1-1; D possibly corresponds to TRBD1 (5 bases). The CDR3 has 14 amino acids. V lost 6 bases to trimming and J lost 2 bases, with 13 bases between them. The V gene's germline CDR1 is LNHDA and CDR2 SQIVND (reference sequence). The CDR3 is CASSIYGGNTEAFF. The DNA of the CDR3 is TGTGCCAGTAGCATATATGGGGGAAACACTGAAGCTTTCTTT.

This chain connects TRBV30 to TRBJ2-1; D is unclear. CDR3 length equals 13 residues. Trimming shortened V by 4 bases and J by 7 bases, and 14 bases separated the two germline ends. The germline CDR1 and CDR2 sequences are GTSNPN and SVGIG (reference sequence). The CDR3 nucleotides read TGTGCCTGGAACCGGCAGACTGGAAATGAGCAGTTCTTC. Amino acid sequence: CAWNRQTGNEQFF.

The V gene is TRBV28, the J gene TRBJ2-3; D gene unclear. V dropped 5 bases and J dropped 3 bases, with 15 bases sitting between them. This CDR3 region has 15 residues. CDR1 and CDR2 (germline): MDHEN, SYDVKM. The CDR3: CASSPQTLTTDTQYF. The CDR3 DNA follows: TGTGCCAGCAGTCCGCAGACCCTAACGACAGATACGCAGTATTTT.

This chain connects TRBV6-5 to TRBJ1-1, with D uncertain. Per the germline V gene, CDR1 is MNHEY and CDR2 is SVGAGI. V lost 5 bases to trimming and J lost 2 bases, with 12 bases between them. The CDR3 contains 14 residues. The chain's CDR3 is CASSRTIPNTEAFF. The CDR3, as DNA: TGTGCCAGCAGTCGAACAATCCCCAACACTGAAGCTTTCTTT.

This clone qualifies as medium-sized. J is TRBJ2-7 and V is TRBV5-6; TRBD1 aligns across 7 bases. This CDR3 comprises 15 residues. Germline values: CDR1 SGHDT, CDR2 YYEEEE. The J segment lost 5 bases and the V segment lost 0 bases, leaving 8 bases of the junction unmatched. The DNA for the CDR3 is TGTGCCAGCAGCTTGGTAGAGGGGGCTATCGACGAGCAGTACTTC. Amino acid sequence: CASSLVEGAIDEQYF.